This T cell receptor (beta chain) was found in a study of shared T cell receptors in the human thymus. This clone was seen more than once but under ten times. Measured with immunoSEQ multiplex PCR; TCRdb has only the in-frame clones, and not every one. The table lists almost 550,000 clones, about 80% of them singletons. The CDR3 is 15 amino acids. Per germline, CDR1 LGHNA and CDR2 YSLEER. V gave up 0 bases and J gave up 3 bases; unmatched junction bases: 4. This sample also belongs to another study, concerning human thymus T cells.

This receptor was obtained from a boy under three years old with a congenital heart defect. The V call is TRBV4-3, the J call TRBJ2-7, with 8 bases identical to TRBD2. The sequenced sample consisted of thymocytes. The CDR3 here is CASSQEREAHYEQYF. The DNA for the CDR3 is TGCGCCAGCAGCCAAGAGCGGGAGGCCCACTACGAGCAGTACTTC.